This T cell receptor beta chain was sequenced during a study of T cell repertoires in cytomegalovirus infection. Looking at the study overall: Use of recently identified HLA-C-restricted and well-studied HLA-B-restricted CMV epitopes was part of the study. Carrying CMV and the relevant HLA type showed in public TCR beta signatures.

This clonotype was observed a few times. Its antigen is currently unknown. TCRdb re-called the reads through MiXCR, storing one row per CDR3 protein. In the table there are roughly 920,000 distinct CDR3 sequences, roughly 31% of which are singletons. Study-wide points: The response measured ex vivo was dominated by TCR beta clonotypes (HLA-C-restricted and CMV-specific). Summed frequency of shared TCR beta families picked out CMV carriers who also had the relevant HLA.

The TCR originated in a human donor in good health (CMV status not recorded). Some clones in this sample may be carry-over from other donors' samples. The sample in question was cultured CD8+ T cells from PBMCs, obtained from culture after CMV antigen stimulation.

CDR3 protein: CASGFTLGTGDRAKNIQYF. The CDR3 coding sequence is TGTGCTAGTGGTTTCACCCTCGGGACAGGGGATCGAGCCAAAAACATTCAGTACTTC. This rearrangement joins TRBV12-5 to TRBJ2-4; 10 nucleotides line up with TRBD1. This CDR3 has 19 residues. Germline V lookup: CDR1 LGHNT, CDR2 FRNRAP. The trim removed 3 bases at V and 0 bases at J, leaving 11 bases unmatched.